This T cell receptor beta chain was retrieved from a study of T cells in women clearing cervical HPV infection. In the study overall: For cases, blood was sampled a median around 150 days after lesion detection, interquartile range 90 to 200 days.

Clones were sequenced by immunoSEQ multiplex PCR, and TCRdb holds only the in-frame ones, with some missing. The sample totals some 20,000 clones; its top ten clones hold more than 4.5%. HPV was found by MY09/MY11 PCR and dot-blot genotyping. The sequence was obtained from a woman aged 18-70 years with a cervical HPV16 infection that either progressed to CIN3+ or cleared (not recorded which). The sample taken for sequencing was blood buffy coat.

The covered CDR3 bases are TGTGCCAGCCAGGGCGGATCGAACACTGAA. Its translation is CASQGGSNTE. The CDR3 in its entirety is CASQGGSNTEAFF. V gene TRBV7-2 combines with J gene TRBJ1-1, with D perhaps TRBD1 (5 bases). Coverage ceases 3 residues before the CDR3 finishes, and the germline J gene fills in the end. Per germline, CDR1 SGHTA and CDR2 FQGNSA. CDR3 length: 13 residues. Trimming shortened V by 8 bases and J by 1 base, and 11 bases separated the two germline ends.